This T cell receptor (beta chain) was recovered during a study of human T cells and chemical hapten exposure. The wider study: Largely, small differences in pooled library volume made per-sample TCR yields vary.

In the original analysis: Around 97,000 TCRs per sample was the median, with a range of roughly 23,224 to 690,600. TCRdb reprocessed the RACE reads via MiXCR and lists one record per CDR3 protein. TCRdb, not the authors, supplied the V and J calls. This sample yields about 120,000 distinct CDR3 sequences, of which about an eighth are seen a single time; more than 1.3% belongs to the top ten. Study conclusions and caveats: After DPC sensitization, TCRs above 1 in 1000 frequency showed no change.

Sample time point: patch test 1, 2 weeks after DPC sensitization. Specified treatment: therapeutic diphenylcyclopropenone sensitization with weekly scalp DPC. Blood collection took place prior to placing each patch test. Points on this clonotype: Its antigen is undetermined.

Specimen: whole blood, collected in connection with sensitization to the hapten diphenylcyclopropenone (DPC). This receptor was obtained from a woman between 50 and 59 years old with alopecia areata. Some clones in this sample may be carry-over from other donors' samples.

CDR3 nucleotide sequence: TGTGCCAGCACCCCCCAGGTTTCCCCTGAAGCTTTCTTT. Translated, it gives CASTPQVSPEAFF. This chain connects TRBV7-9 to TRBJ1-1; D remains ambiguous. Trimming cost V 7 bases and J 6 bases, with 15 bases left between them. This CDR3 is built from 13 residues. Germline loops: CDR1 SEHNR, CDR2 FQNEAQ (reference sequence).